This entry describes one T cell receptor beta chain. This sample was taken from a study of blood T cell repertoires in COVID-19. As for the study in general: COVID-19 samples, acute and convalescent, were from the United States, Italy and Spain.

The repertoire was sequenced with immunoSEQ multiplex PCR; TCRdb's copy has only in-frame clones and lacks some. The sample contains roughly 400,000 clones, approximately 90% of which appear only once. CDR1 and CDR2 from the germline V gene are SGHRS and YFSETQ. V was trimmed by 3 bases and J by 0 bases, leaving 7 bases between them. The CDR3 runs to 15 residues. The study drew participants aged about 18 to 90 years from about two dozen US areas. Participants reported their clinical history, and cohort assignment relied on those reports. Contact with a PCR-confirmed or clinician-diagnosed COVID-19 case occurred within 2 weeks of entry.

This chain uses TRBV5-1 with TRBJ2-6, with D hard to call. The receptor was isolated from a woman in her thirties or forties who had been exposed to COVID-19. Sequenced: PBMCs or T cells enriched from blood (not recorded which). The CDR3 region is CASSSTRSGANVLTF. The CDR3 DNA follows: TGCGCCAGCAGCTCCACGCGCTCTGGGGCCAACGTCCTGACTTTC.